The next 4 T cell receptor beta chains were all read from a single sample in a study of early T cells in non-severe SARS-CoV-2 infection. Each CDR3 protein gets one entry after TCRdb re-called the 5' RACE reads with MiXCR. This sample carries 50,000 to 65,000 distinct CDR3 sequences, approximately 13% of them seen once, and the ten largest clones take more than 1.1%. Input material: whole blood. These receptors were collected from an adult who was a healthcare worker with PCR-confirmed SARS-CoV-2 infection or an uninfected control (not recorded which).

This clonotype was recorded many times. Here the CDR3 reads CSVGTSGGTYNEQFF. CDR3 DNA sequence: TGCAGTGTAGGGACTAGCGGGGGGACCTACAATGAGCAGTTCTTC. This rearrangement joins TRBV20-1 to TRBJ2-1; 15 bases are a match to TRBD2. CDR3 length equals 15 residues. The trim removed 7 bases at V and 2 bases at J, leaving 3 bases unmatched. CDR1 DFQATT and CDR2 SNEGSKA come from the germline V gene (reference sequence).

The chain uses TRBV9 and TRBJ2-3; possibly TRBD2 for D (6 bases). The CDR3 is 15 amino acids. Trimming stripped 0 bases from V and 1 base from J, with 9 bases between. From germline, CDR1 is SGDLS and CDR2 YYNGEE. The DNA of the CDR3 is TGTGCCAGCAGCGTAGCCCCGGGGGGCACAGATACGCAGTATTTT. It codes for CASSVAPGGTDTQYF. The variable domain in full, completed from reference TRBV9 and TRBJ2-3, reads DSGVTQTPKHLITATGQRVTLRCSPRSGDLSVYWYQQSLDQGLQFLIQYYNGEERAKGNILERFSAQQFPDLHSELNLSSLELGDSALYFCASSVAPGGTDTQYFGPGTRLTVL.

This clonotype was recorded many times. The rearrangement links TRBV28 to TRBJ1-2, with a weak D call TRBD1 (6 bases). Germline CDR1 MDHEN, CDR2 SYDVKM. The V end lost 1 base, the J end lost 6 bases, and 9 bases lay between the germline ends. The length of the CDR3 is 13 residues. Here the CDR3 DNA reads TGTGCCAGCAGTTTATCAGGGGCCGATGGCTACACCTTC. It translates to CASSLSGADGYTF.

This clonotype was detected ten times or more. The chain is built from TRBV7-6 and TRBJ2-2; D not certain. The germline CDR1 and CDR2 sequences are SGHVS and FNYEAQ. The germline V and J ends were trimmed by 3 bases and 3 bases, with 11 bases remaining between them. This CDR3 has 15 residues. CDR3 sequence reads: CASSFFGQDTGELFF. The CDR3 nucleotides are TGTGCCAGCAGCTTTTTCGGGCAGGACACCGGGGAGCTGTTTTTT.